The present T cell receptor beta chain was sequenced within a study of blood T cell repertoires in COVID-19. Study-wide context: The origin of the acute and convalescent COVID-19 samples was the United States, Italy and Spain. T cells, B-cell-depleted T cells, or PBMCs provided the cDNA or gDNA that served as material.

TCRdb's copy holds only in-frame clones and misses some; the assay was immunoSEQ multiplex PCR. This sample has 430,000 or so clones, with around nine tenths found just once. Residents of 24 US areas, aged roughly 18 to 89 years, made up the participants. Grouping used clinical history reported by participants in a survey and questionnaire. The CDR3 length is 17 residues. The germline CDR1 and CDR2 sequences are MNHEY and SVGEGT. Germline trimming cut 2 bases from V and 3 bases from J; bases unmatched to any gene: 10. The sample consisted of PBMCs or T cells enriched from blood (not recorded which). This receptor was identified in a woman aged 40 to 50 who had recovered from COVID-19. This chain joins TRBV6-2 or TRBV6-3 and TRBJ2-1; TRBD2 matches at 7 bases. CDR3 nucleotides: TGTGCCAGCAGTTACACGCCCCCGGCGGGAGTCTACAATGAGCAGTTCTTC. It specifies CASSYTPPAGVYNEQFF.